This T cell receptor (beta chain) is drawn from a study of blood T cell repertoires in COVID-19. Study information: In each case, the material was cDNA or gDNA derived from T cells, B-cell-depleted T cells, or PBMCs.

Germline V gives CDR1 ENHRY, CDR2 SYGVKD. The CDR3 runs 15 residues. V lost 3 bases to trimming and J lost 4 bases, with 14 bases between them. Under the authors' procedure: The assay estimated nucleated cells by amplifying reference gene primers. The table came from immunoSEQ multiplex PCR; TCRdb's copy has only in-frame clones and leaves some out. The V and J calls and clone size are taken from that table; D and trimming were inferred from the DNA. The sample contains 110,000 to 150,000 clones, approximately 81% of which appear only once. This clonotype was obtained from a human donor in a cohort sampled during active COVID-19. The sequenced sample consisted of peripheral blood. V gene TRBV10-3 combines with J gene TRBJ2-3, with D possibly being TRBD1 (5 bases). The CDR3 here is CAISEGSEGADTQYF. The CDR3 DNA reads TGTGCCATCAGTGAAGGCTCTGAAGGGGCAGATACGCAGTATTTT.